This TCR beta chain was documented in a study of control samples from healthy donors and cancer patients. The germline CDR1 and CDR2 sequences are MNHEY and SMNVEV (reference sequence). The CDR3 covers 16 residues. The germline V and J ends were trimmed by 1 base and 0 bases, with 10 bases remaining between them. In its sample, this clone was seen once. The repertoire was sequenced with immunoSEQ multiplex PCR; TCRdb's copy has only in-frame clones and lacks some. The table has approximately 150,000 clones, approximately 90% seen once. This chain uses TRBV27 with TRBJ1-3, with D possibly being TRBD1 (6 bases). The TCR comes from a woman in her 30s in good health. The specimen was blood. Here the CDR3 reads CASSLYRGLSGNTIYF. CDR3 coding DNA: TGTGCCAGCAGTTTATACCGGGGGCTCTCTGGAAACACCATATATTTT.